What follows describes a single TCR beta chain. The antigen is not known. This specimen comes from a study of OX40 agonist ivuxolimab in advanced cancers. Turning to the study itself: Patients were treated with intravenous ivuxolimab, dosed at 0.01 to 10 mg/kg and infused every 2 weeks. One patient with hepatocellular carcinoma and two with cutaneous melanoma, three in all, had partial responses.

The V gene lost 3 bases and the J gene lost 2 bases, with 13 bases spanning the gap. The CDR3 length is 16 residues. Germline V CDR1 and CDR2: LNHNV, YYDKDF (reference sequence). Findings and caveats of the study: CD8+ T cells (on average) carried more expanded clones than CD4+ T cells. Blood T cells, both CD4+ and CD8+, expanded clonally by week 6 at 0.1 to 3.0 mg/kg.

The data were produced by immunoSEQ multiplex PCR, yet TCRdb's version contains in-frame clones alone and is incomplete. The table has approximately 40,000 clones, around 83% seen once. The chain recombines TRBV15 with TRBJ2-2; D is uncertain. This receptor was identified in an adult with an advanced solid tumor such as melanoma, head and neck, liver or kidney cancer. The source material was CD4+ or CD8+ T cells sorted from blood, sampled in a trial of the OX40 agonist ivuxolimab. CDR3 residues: CATSRTAAANTGELFF. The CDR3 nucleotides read TGTGCCACCAGCAGGACGGCGGCAGCTAACACCGGGGAGCTGTTTTTT.